Below are 2 T cell receptor beta chains sequenced from a single sample in a study of blood T cell repertoires in COVID-19. Generated by immunoSEQ multiplex PCR, the TCRdb table keeps only in-frame clones and is missing some. The profile shows under 250,000 clones, around 88% of them singletons. Sequenced material: peripheral blood. Receptors originate from an elderly man with acute or convalescent COVID-19.

The chain combines TRBV28 with TRBJ1-2; D unresolved. Trimming removed 3 bases from V and 2 bases from J, with 7 bases in between. The CDR3 loop spans 13 amino acids. The V gene's germline CDR1 is MDHEN and CDR2 SYDVKM. The CDR3 region is CASSFTSNYGYTF. The CDR3 coding sequence is TGTGCCAGCAGTTTTACATCGAACTATGGCTACACCTTC.

This chain connects TRBV27 to TRBJ1-1, with D perhaps matching TRBD1 (6 bases). Between the trimmed V and J ends, which lost 8 bases and 3 bases, there was a span of 22 bases. Germline V gene data show CDR1 as MNHEY and CDR2 as SMNVEV (reference sequence). This CDR3 comprises 16 residues. The CDR3: CASYRGQNRVDTEAFF. The CDR3 DNA reads as TGTGCCAGCTATAGGGGCCAGAACAGGGTCGACACTGAAGCTTTCTTT.